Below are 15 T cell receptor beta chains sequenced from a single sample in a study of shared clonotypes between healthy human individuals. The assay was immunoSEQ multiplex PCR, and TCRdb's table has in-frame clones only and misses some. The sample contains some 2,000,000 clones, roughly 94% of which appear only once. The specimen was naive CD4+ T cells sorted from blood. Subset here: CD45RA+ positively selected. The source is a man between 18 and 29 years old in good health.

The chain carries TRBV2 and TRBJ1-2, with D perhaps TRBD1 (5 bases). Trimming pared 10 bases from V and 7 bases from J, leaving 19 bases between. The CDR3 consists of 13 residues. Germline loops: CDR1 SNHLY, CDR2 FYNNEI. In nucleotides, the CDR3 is TGTGCCACCTCCCCCAGGGAGAGCGGTGGCTACACCTTC. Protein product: CATSPRESGGYTF.

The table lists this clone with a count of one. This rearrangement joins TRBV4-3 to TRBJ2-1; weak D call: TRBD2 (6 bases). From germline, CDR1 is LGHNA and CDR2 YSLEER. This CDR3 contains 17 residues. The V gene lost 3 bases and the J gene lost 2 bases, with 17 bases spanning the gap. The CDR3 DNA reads TGCGCCAGCAGCCAGCGTCCGGGACTCGATCCCTACAATGAGCAGTTCTTC. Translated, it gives CASSQRPGLDPYNEQFF.

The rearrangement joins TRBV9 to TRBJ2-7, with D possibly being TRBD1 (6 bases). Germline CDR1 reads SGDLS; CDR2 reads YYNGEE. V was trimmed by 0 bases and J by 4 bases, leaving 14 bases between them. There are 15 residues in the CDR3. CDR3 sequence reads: CASSVDGTRSYEQYF. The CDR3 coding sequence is TGTGCCAGCAGCGTAGACGGGACACGGTCGTACGAGCAGTACTTC.

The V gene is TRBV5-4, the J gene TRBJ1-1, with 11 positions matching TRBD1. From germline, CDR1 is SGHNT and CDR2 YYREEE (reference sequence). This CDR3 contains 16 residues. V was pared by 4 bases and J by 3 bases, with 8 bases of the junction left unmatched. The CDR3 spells CASSLGQGASYTEAFF. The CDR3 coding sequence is TGTGCCAGCAGCCTAGGACAGGGGGCCTCCTACACTGAAGCTTTCTTT.

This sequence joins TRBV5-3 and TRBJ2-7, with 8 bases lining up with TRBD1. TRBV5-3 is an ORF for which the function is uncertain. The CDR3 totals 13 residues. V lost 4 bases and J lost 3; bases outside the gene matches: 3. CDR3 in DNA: TGTGCCAGAAGCCCGGACAGGGACTACGAGCAGTACTTC. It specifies CARSPDRDYEQYF.

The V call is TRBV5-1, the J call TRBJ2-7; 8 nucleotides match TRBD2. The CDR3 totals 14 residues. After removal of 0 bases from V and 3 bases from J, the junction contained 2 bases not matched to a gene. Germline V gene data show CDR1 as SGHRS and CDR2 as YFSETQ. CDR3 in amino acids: CASSLGGGLYEQYF. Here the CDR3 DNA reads TGCGCCAGCAGCTTGGGCGGGGGGCTCTACGAGCAGTACTTC.

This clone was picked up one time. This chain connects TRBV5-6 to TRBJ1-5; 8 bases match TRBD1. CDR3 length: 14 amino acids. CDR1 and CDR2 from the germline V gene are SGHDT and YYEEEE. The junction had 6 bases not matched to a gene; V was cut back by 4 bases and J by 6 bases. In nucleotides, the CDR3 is TGTGCCAGCAGCCTTGACAGGGGTATTCAGCCCCAGCATTTT. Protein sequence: CASSLDRGIQPQHF.

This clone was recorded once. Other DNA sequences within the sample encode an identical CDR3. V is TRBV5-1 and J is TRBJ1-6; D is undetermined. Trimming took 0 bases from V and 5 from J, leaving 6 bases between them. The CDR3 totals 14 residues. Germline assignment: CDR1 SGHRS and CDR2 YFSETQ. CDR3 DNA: TGCGCCAGCAGCTTGGGCTGGGATAATTCACCCCTCCACTTT. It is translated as CASSLGWDNSPLHF.

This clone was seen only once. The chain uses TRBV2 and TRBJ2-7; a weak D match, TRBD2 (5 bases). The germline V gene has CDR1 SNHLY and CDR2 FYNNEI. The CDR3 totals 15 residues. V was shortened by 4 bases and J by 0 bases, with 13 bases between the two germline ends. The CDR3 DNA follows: TGTGCCAGCAGTGCGACTATTATCAGCTCCTACGAGCAGTACTTC. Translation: CASSATIISSYEQYF.

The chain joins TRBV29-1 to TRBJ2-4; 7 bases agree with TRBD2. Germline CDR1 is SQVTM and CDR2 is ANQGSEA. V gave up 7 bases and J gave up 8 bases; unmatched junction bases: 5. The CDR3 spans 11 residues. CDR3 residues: CSAGGGDIQYF. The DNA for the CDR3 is TGCAGCGCGGGTGGGGGGGACATTCAGTACTTC.

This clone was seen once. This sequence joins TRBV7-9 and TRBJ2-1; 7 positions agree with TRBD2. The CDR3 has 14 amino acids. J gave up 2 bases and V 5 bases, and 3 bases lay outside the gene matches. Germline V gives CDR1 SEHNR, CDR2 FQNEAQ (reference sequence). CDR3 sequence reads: CASSPGLPYNEQFF. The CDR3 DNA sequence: TGTGCCAGCAGCCCGGGACTACCCTACAATGAGCAGTTCTTC. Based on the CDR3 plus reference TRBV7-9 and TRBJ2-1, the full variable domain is DTGVSQNPRHKITKRGQNVTFRCDPISEHNRLYWYRQTLGQGPEFLTYFQNEAQLEKSRLLSDRFSAERPKGSFSTLEIQRTEQGDSAMYLCASSPGLPYNEQFFGPGTRLTVL.

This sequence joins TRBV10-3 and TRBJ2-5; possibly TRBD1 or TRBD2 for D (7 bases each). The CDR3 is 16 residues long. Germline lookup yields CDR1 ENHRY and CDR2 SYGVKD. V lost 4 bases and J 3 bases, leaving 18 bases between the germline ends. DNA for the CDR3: TGTGCCATCAGTGGGCGACAGGGAGGGGAAAAAGAGACCCAGTACTTC. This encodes CAISGRQGGEKETQYF.

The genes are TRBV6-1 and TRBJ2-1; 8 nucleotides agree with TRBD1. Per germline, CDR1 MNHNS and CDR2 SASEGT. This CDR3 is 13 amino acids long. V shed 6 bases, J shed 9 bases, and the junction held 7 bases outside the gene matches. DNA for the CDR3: TGTGCCAGCAGCCGCGGACAGGGCGCTGAGCAGTTCTTC. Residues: CASSRGQGAEQFF.

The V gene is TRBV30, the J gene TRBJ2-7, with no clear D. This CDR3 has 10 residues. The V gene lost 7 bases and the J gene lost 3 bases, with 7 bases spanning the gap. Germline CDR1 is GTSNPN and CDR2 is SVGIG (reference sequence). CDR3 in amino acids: CAFGLYEQYF. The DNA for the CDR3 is TGTGCCTTCGGGCTCTACGAGCAGTACTTC.

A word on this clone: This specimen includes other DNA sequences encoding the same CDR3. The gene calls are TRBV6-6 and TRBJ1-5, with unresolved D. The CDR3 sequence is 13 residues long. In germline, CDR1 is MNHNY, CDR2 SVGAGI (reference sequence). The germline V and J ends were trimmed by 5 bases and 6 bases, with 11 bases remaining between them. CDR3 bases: TGTGCCAGCAGTCCTCCCCTAGGTCAGCCCCAGCATTTT. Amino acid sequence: CASSPPLGQPQHF.